This T cell receptor beta chain was profiled in a study of patients and donors after allogeneic stem cell transplantation. V lost 1 base and J lost 5; bases outside the gene matches: 5. Looked up from germline, CDR1 is LGHDT and CDR2 is YNNKEL (reference sequence). The CDR3 loop spans 16 amino acids. From the RT-PCR reads, TCRdb called clonotypes with MiXCR, one entry per CDR3 protein. The sample lists over 350,000 distinct CDR3 sequences; around 15% were seen once. This clonotype was counted a few times. This chain uses TRBV3-1 with TRBJ2-2, with TRBD2 matching 9 bases. This TCR was recovered from a human donor who was either an allogeneic HSCT recipient or a stem cell or donor lymphocyte infusion donor (not recorded which). It is not recorded whose cells these are; they may come from a transplant donor. The material sequenced was blood, either unsorted or a sorted T cell fraction (not recorded which). The CDR3 loop reads CASSQAGSGRTGELFF. In DNA, the CDR3 is TGTGCCAGCAGCCAAGCAGGTAGCGGGAGAACCGGGGAGCTGTTTTTT.